These T cell receptor beta chains were read from a single sample in a study of cytomegalovirus exposure and HLA in healthy donors. Measured with immunoSEQ multiplex PCR; TCRdb has only the in-frame clones, and not every one. Among around 200,000 clones listed, 60% to 85% were seen once. The sequencing input was PBMCs. These TCRs come from a middle-aged man in good health and CMV-seronegative. Each CDR3 is given with its conserved first and last residue. The D gene is left open where the match is weak. Clone sizes are given selectively: once, few, many, or a class where the clone is expanded.

CDR3aa | CDR3nt | d_gene | v_gene | abundance | j_gene
CASSSHRGLGTEAFF | TGTGCCAGCAGTTCGCACAGGGGCCTGGGCACTGAAGCTTTCTTT | TRBD1 | TRBV28 | - | TRBJ1-1
CASSIGRVTEAFF | TGTGCCAGTAGTATCGGCAGGGTGACTGAAGCTTTCTTT | - | TRBV19 | - | TRBJ1-1
CASSSQGSYNEQFF | TGTGCCAGCAGTTCACAGGGTTCCTACAATGAGCAGTTCTTC | - | TRBV6-5 | - | TRBJ2-1
CASSFGAGGYEQYF | TGTGCCAGCAGCTTTGGGGCCGGGGGATACGAGCAGTACTTC | - | TRBV7-2 | - | TRBJ2-7
CASSSTTGPTEAFF | TGTGCCAGCAGTTCGACGACAGGGCCCACTGAAGCTTTCTTT | TRBD1 | TRBV28 | once | TRBJ1-1
CASSTTGANSGNTIYF | TGCGCCAGCAGCACCACAGGGGCGAACTCTGGAAACACCATATATTTT | TRBD1 | TRBV5-1 | few | TRBJ1-3
CASSLGTAGLTGELFF | TGTGCCAGCAGCTTAGGCACCGCGGGGCTCACCGGGGAGCTGTTTTTT | - | TRBV7-3 | - | TRBJ2-2
CASSSGLNTGELFF | TGTGCCAGCAGCTCGGGATTGAACACCGGGGAGCTGTTTTTT | - | TRBV11-3 | - | TRBJ2-2
CAIRGDAGNTIYF | TGTGCCATCAGAGGGGATGCTGGAAACACCATATATTTT | - | TRBV10-3 | - | TRBJ1-3
CASSFGSSGRYEQYF | TGTGCCAGCAGTTTCGGTTCTAGCGGGAGGTACGAGCAGTACTTC | TRBD2 | TRBV5-4 | once | TRBJ2-7
CASSEARGTQYF | TGTGCCAGCAGTGAAGCTCGAGGGACTCAGTACTTC | - | TRBV6-1 | - | TRBJ2-5